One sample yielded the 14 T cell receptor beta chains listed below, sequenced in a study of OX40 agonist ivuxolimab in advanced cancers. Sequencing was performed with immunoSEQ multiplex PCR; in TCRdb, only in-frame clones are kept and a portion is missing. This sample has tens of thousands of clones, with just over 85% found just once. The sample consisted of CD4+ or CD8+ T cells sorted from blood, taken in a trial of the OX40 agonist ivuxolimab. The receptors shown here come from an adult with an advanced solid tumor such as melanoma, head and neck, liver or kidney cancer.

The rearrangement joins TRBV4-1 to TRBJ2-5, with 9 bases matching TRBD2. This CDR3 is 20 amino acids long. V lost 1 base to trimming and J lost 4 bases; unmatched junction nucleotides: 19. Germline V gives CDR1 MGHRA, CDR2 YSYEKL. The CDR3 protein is CASSQGLHSRPSGVRETQYF. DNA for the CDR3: TGCGCCAGCAGCCAAGGACTCCACAGCCGGCCTAGCGGGGTGAGAGAGACCCAGTACTTC.

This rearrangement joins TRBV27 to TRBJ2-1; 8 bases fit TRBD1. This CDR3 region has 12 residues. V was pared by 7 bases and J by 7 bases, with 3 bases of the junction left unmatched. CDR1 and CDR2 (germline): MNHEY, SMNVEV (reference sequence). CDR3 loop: CASTDRGNEQFF. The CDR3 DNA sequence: TGTGCCAGCACCGACAGGGGTAATGAGCAGTTCTTC.

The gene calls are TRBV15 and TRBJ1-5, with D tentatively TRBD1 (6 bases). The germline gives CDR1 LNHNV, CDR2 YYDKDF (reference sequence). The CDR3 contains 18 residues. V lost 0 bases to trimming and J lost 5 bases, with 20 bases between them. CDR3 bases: TGTGCCACCAGCAGAGACCTACCGACGGGGGCCTTCTATCAGCCCCAGCATTTT. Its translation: CATSRDLPTGAFYQPQHF.

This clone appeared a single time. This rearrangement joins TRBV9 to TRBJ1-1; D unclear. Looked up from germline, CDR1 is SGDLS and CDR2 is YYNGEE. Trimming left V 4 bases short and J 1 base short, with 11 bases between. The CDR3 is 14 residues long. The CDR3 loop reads CASSPSSENTEAFF. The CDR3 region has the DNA TGTGCCAGCAGCCCGTCGTCGGAGAACACTGAAGCTTTCTTT. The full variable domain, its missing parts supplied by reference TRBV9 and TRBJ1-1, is DSGVTQTPKHLITATGQRVTLRCSPRSGDLSVYWYQQSLDQGLQFLIQYYNGEERAKGNILERFSAQQFPDLHSELNLSSLELGDSALYFCASSPSSENTEAFFGQGTRLTVV.

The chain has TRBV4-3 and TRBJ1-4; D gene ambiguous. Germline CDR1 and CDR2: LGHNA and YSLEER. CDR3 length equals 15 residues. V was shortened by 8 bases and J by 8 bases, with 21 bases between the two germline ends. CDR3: CASSGEATPEEKLFF. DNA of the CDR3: TGCGCCAGCTCCGGGGAGGCTACCCCCGAGGAAAAACTGTTTTTT.

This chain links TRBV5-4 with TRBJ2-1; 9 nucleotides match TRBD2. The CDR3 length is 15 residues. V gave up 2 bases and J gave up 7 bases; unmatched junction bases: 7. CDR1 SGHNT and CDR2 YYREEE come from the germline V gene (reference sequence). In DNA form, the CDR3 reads TGTGCCAGCAGCTTTGGCAGCGGGAGGAGGAATGAGCAGTTCTTC. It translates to CASSFGSGRRNEQFF.

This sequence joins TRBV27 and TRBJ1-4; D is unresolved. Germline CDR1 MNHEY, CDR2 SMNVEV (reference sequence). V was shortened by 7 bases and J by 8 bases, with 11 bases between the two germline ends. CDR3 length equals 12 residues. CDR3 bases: TGTGCCAGCACCACAGCCAGGGAAAAACTGTTTTTT. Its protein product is CASTTAREKLFF.

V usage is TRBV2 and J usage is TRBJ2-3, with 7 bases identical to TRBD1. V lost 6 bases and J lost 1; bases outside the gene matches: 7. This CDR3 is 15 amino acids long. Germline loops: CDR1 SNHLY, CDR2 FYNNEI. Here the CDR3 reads CASRRTGGGTDTQYF. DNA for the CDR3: TGTGCCAGCAGGAGGACAGGCGGAGGCACAGATACGCAGTATTTT.

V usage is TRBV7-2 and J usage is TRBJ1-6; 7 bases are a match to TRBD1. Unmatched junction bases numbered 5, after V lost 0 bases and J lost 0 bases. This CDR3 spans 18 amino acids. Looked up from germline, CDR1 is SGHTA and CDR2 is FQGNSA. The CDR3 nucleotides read TGTGCCAGCAGCTTAGCAGGAGGGGGCAGCTCCTATAATTCACCCCTCCACTTT. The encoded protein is CASSLAGGGSSYNSPLHF.

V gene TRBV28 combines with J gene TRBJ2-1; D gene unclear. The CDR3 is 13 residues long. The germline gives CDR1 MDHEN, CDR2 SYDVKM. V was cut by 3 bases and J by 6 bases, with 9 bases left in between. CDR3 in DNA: TGTGCCAGCAGTTTTTTGTCCCCCAATGAGCAGTTCTTC. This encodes CASSFLSPNEQFF.

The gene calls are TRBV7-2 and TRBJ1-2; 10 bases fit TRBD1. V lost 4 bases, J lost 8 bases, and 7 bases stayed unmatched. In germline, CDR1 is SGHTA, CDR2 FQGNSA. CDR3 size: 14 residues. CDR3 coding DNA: TGTGCCAGCAGCTCCGCCGGGACAGGGGTGGGCTACACCTTC. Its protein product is CASSSAGTGVGYTF.

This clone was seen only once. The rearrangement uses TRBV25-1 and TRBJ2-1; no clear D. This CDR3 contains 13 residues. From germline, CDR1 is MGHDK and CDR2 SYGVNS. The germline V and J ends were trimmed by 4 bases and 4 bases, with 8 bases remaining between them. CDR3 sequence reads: CASSAKGYNEQFF. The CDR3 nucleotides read TGTGCCAGCAGTGCCAAGGGATACAATGAGCAGTTCTTC.

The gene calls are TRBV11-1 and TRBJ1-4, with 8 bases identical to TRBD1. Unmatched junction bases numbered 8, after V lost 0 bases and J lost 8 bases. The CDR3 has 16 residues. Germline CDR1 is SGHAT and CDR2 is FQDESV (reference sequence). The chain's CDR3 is CASSLATDRVKEKLFF. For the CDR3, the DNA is TGTGCCAGCAGCTTAGCCACGGACAGGGTTAAGGAAAAACTGTTTTTT.

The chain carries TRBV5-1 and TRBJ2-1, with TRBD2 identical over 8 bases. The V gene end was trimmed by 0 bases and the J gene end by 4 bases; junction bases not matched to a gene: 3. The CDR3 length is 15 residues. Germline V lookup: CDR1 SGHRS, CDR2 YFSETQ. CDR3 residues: CASSLAQRGYNEQFF. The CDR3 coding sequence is TGCGCCAGCAGCTTGGCCCAGCGGGGGTACAATGAGCAGTTCTTC. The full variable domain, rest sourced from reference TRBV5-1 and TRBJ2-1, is KAGVTQTPRYLIKTRGQQVTLSCSPISGHRSVSWYQQTPGQGLQFLFEYFSETQRNKGNFPGRFSGRQFSNSRSEMNVSTLELGDSALYLCASSLAQRGYNEQFFGPGTRLTVL.